Given below is one TCR beta chain in context. TCRdb re-derived calls from the 5' RACE reads in MiXCR, one entry per CDR3 protein. Here the sample spans 250,000 or so distinct CDR3 sequences, more than 20% being singletons. There are 15 residues in the CDR3. The junction had 10 bases not matched to a gene; V was cut back by 5 bases and J by 4 bases. These data belong to a study of CD8 T cells in ankylosing spondylitis. V is TRBV12-3 or TRBV12-4 and J is TRBJ2-5; 7 nucleotides line up with TRBD1. Specimen: blood, either unsorted or a sorted T cell fraction (not recorded which). The receptor was isolated from a male donor with ankylosing spondylitis or in good health (not recorded which). The chain's CDR3 is CASSLGTVWRETQYF. The DNA for the CDR3 is TGTGCCAGCAGTCTTGGGACAGTGTGGCGAGAGACCCAGTACTTC.